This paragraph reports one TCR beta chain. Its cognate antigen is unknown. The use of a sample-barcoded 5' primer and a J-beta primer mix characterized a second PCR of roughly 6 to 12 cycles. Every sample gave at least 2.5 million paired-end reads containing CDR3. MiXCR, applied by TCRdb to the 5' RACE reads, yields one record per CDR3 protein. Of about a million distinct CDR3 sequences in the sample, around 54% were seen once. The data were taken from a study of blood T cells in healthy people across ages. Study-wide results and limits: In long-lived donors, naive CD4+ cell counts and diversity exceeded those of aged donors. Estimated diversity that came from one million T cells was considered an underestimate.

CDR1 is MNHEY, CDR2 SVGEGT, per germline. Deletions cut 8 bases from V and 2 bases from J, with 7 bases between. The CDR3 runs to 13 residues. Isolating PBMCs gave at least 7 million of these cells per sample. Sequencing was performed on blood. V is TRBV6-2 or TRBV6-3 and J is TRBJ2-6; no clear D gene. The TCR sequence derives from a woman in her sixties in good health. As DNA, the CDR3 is TGTGCCAGCCTTACAGCTGGGGCCAACGTCCTGACTTTC. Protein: CASLTAGANVLTF.